A selection of T cell receptor beta chains follows, all from one sample in a study of blood T cell repertoires in COVID-19. The method was immunoSEQ multiplex PCR; TCRdb's version includes in-frame clones alone and lacks a portion of them. This sample has around 430,000 clones; around 88% occur once, and the top ten carry approximately 12%. Sequenced sample: peripheral blood. Receptor source: a woman aged 45-60 years with COVID-19, enrolled during active disease. The CDR3 runs from the conserved cysteine through the conserved F or W. The order of the fields is D gene, J gene, V gene, clone size, CDR3 DNA, CDR3 protein. A D gene is named only where the DNA matches it firmly. The size field is filled for only some rows; it gives once, few, many or a size class.

TRBD1 TRBJ1-2 TRBV19 . TGTGCCAGTAGTACCCGAACAGGGGGGGATGGCTACACCTTC CASSTRTGGDGYTF
. TRBJ1-4 TRBV5-1 . TGCGCCAGCAGACGGTCAACTAATGAAAAACTGTTTTTT CASRRSTNEKLFF
TRBD1 TRBJ2-7 TRBV5-4 . TGTGCCAGCAGCTCACTACGGGACAGGTTTAACGAGCAGTACTTC CASSSLRDRFNEQYF
TRBD1 TRBJ2-2 TRBV18 . TGTGCCAGCTCACCAGGGACAGGGGGCACCGGGGAGCTGTTTTTT CASSPGTGGTGELFF
. TRBJ1-1 TRBV30 few TGTGCCTGGAGTAGAGACAGGATGGACACTGAAGCTTTCTTT CAWSRDRMDTEAFF
. TRBJ2-7 TRBV7-9 . TGTGCCAGCAGCTTAGTAGGGGCCGAGCAGTACTTC CASSLVGAEQYF
TRBD1 TRBJ2-2 TRBV24-1 once TGTGCCACCAGTGATTTGCCAAGGACAGGTTCGAACACCGGGGAGCTGTTTTTT CATSDLPRTGSNTGELFF
. TRBJ2-2 TRBV7-6 . TGTGCCAGCAGCCCAGACAAGAACACCGGGGAGCTGTTTTTT CASSPDKNTGELFF
. TRBJ1-1 TRBV21-1 . TGTGCCAGCAGCAGCGAGGGGGTCCCTGAAGCTTTCTTT CASSSEGVPEAFF
TRBD1 TRBJ2-7 TRBV7-2 . TGTGCCAGCAGCTTAGACGGACAGGTCTCCTACGAGCAGTACTTC CASSLDGQVSYEQYF
TRBD2 TRBJ2-1 TRBV3-1/TRBV3-2 . TGTGCCAGCAGCCAGCGGGGGGTCAATGAGCAGTTCTTC CASSQRGVNEQFF
. TRBJ1-1 TRBV29-1 . TGCAGCGTTTGGGGCCCGGGGGGTGACACTGAAGCTTTCTTT CSVWGPGGDTEAFF
TRBD1 TRBJ1-2 TRBV7-2 . TGTGCCAGCAGCTCACCGACAGGGGGACCGTCCTTC CASSSPTGGPSF
. TRBJ1-3 TRBV12-5 . TGTGCTAGTGGTTTGAAAGCGGGCCCGGGAAACACCATATATTTT CASGLKAGPGNTIYF
TRBD1 TRBJ1-2 TRBV5-8 once TGTGCCAGCAGCATTCGACAGGGAAGAACCTATGGCTACACCTTC CASSIRQGRTYGYTF
. TRBJ2-1 TRBV4-1 . TGCGCCAGCAGCCAAGACTTGAGGGAGGACAATGAGCAGTTCTTC CASSQDLREDNEQFF
. TRBJ1-1 TRBV18 . TGTGCCAGCTCACCCCGGGGGAACACTGAAGCTTTCTTT CASSPRGNTEAFF
TRBD1 TRBJ1-1 TRBV5-5 . TGTGCCAGCAGCTTGGGGGACAGGCCTAACACTGAAGCTTTCTTT CASSLGDRPNTEAFF
TRBD1 TRBJ1-1 TRBV5-1 . TGCGCCAGCAGCTTGGTGGCAGGGGGTCCTGAAGCTTTCTTT CASSLVAGGPEAFF
TRBD1 TRBJ1-1 TRBV19 . TGTGCCAGTACCATACGGACAGGGGACAACTCGGCTGAAGCTTTCTTT CASTIRTGDNSAEAFF
TRBD1 TRBJ1-4 TRBV9 few TGTGCCAGCAGCGTAGCTACAGGGGGAAAGGAAAAACTGTTTTTT CASSVATGGKEKLFF
TRBD1 TRBJ2-7 TRBV5-1 . TGCGCCAGCAGCTTTGGGACAGGGAGCGACGAGCAGTACTTC CASSFGTGSDEQYF
. TRBJ2-3 TRBV6-1 . TGTGCCAGCAGTGAAGTCCGCGGGGAGGCTGATACGCAGTATTTT CASSEVRGEADTQYF